One sample yielded the 8 T cell receptor beta chains listed below, sequenced in a study of identical twins. Each CDR3 protein is one row after TCRdb ran MiXCR on the 5' RACE reads. The data show approximately 250,000 distinct CDR3 sequences, under 8.5% seen once. The same specimen was also included in a second study, on T cells expressing NK-cell markers.

The sequenced material came from CD8+ T cells sorted from blood. Receptors originate from a woman between 18 and 29 years old in good health.

This clonotype was counted many times. The gene calls are TRBV2 and TRBJ2-1; 16 bases fit TRBD2. In germline, CDR1 is SNHLY, CDR2 FYNNEI. The V segment lost 5 bases and the J segment 5 bases; nucleotides outside the gene matches: 6. This CDR3 has 17 residues. The CDR3: CASSMGLAGGPDNEQFF. The CDR3 DNA sequence: TGTGCCAGCAGTATGGGACTAGCGGGAGGGCCAGACAATGAGCAGTTCTTC.

V gene TRBV12-5 combines with J gene TRBJ1-5; the D is unclear. V was shortened by 5 bases and J by 6 bases, with 17 bases between the two germline ends. The CDR3 covers 15 residues. Germline assignment: CDR1 LGHNT and CDR2 FRNRAP. The CDR3 sequence is CASGLAGPPSQPQHF. CDR3 sequence (DNA): TGTGCTAGTGGTCTCGCCGGGCCCCCGAGTCAGCCCCAGCATTTT.

The V gene is TRBV29-1, the J gene TRBJ1-2; no definite D call. Germline CDR1 SQVTM, CDR2 ANQGSEA. The ends were cut back, 3 bases at V and 8 bases at J, with 10 bases in the middle. The CDR3 is made up of 11 amino acids. As DNA, the CDR3 is TGCAGCGTTGACCGCAGGAACGGCTACACCTTC. As protein: CSVDRRNGYTF.

The chain recombines TRBV27 with TRBJ2-6, with D unclear. Trimming removed 8 bases from V and 0 bases from J, with 11 bases in between. Looked up from germline, CDR1 is MNHEY and CDR2 is SMNVEV (reference sequence). CDR3 size: 15 residues. Here the CDR3 DNA reads TGTGCCAGCTTCGGACGCATCTCTGGGGCCAACGTCCTGACTTTC. Encoded protein: CASFGRISGANVLTF. The full variable domain, its missing parts supplied by reference TRBV27 and TRBJ2-6, is EAQVTQNPRYLITVTGKKLTVTCSQNMNHEYMSWYRQDPGLGLRQIYYSMNVEVTDKGDVPEGYKVSRKEKRNFPLILESPSPNQTSLYFCASFGRISGANVLTFGAGSRLTVL.

J is TRBJ1-1 and V is TRBV19, with D possibly TRBD1 on 5 matching bases. The CDR3 sequence is 12 residues long. V was trimmed by 5 bases and J by 8 bases, leaving 12 bases between them. The germline V gene encodes CDR1 LNHDA and CDR2 SQIVND (reference sequence). In nucleotides, the CDR3 is TGTGCCAGTAGTCCGAACGGGGGAGAAGCTTTCTTT. Encoded protein: CASSPNGGEAFF.

This clonotype has at least ten counts. V is TRBV27 and J is TRBJ2-2; D uncertain. CDR3 length: 15 amino acids. CDR1 is MNHEY and CDR2 is SMNVEV in the germline V gene (reference sequence). V was cut by 0 bases and J by 1 base, with 6 bases left in between. This chain's CDR3 is CASSLSLGNTGELFF. The DNA for the CDR3 is TGTGCCAGCAGTTTATCGTTGGGGAACACCGGGGAGCTGTTTTTT.

The V gene is TRBV7-2, the J gene TRBJ2-7; D not certain. This CDR3 region has 12 residues. CDR1 SGHTA and CDR2 FQGNSA come from the germline V gene. The germline V and J ends were trimmed by 4 bases and 4 bases, with 8 bases remaining between them. The CDR3 DNA sequence: TGTGCCAGCAGCTGGGGTTTTTACGAGCAGTACTTC. Amino acid sequence: CASSWGFYEQYF.

This clonotype was detected a few times. V is TRBV19 and J is TRBJ2-1; D possibly uses TRBD1 or TRBD2 (5 bases each). The V end was cut by 0 bases, the J end by 8 bases, with 14 bases between. Germline lookup yields CDR1 LNHDA and CDR2 SQIVND (reference sequence). The CDR3 covers 15 residues. The CDR3 here is CASSIDRPGLDEQFF. The CDR3 DNA reads as TGTGCCAGTAGTATAGATCGCCCGGGGCTCGATGAGCAGTTCTTC.